This T cell receptor beta chain came from a study of shared clonotypes between healthy human individuals. The CDR3 consists of 14 residues. The V gene lost 3 bases and the J gene lost 8 bases, with 14 bases spanning the gap. The germline CDR1 and CDR2 sequences are KGHSH and LQKENI. In the source study's methods: Sequence data from immunoSEQ were junction-only and lacked quality scores; consequently, filtering differed. Repertoires were generated with immunoSEQ multiplex PCR, while TCRdb's copy carries only in-frame clones and drops some. That table furnishes V, J and clone size, whereas the DNA furnished D and trimming. In the table there are about 710,000 clones, around 73% of which are singletons.

The chain links TRBV18 to TRBJ2-1; D gene ambiguous. This sequence was found in a woman aged 25 to 39 in good health. Sequenced: memory CD4+ T cells sorted from blood. As for subset: CD45RA-negative fraction. The CDR3 is CASSPPRPEHEQFF. The CDR3 nucleotides read TGTGCCAGCTCACCCCCACGACCTGAGCATGAGCAGTTCTTC.